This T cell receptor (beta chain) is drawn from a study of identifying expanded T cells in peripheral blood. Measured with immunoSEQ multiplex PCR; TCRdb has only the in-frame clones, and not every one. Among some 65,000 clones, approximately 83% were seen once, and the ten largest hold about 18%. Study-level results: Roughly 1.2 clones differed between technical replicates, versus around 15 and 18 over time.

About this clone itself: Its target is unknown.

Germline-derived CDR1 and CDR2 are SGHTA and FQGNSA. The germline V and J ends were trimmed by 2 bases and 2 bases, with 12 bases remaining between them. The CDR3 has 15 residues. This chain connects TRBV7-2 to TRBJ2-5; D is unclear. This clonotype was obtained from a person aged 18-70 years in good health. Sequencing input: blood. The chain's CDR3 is CASSLSPVLQETQYF. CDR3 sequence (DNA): TGTGCCAGCAGCTTATCCCCCGTCCTTCAAGAGACCCAGTACTTC.